This entry describes one T cell receptor beta chain. This CDR3 comprises 15 residues. Trimming took off 5 bases at V and 1 base at J, with 17 bases between the two ends. Germline assignment: CDR1 GTSNPN and CDR2 SVGIG (reference sequence). Someone with COVID-19 had been met by exposed participants within 2 weeks before study entry. These data originate in a study of blood T cell repertoires in COVID-19. Study-level background: Sites across the United States, Italy and Spain contributed samples from acute and convalescent COVID-19.

Authors' data handling: Scientists estimated how many nucleated cells there were by amplifying reference gene primers. Sequencing used immunoSEQ multiplex PCR; TCRdb keeps in-frame clones, though not all of them. That table is the source of V, J and clone size, and D and trimming were worked out from the DNA. The sample shows about 320,000 clones, approximately 81% of them seen only once. V gene TRBV30 combines with J gene TRBJ1-1; possible D gene TRBD1, 5 bases. The source material was PBMCs or T cells enriched from blood (not recorded which). This clonotype was obtained from a woman aged 25 to 45 who had been exposed to COVID-19. The CDR3 DNA reads as TGTGCCTGGGACCCCCCGGGGGGGAAGAACACTGAAGCTTTCTTT. It is translated as CAWDPPGGKNTEAFF.